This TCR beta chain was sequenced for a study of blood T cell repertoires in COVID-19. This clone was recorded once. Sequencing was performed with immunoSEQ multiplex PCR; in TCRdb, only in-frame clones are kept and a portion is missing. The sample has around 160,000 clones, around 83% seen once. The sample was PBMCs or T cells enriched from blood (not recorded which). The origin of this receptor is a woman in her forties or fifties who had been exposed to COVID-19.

CDR3 amino acids: CASSQLDGSSAETQYF. In DNA, the CDR3 is TGTGCCAGCAGCCAACTGGATGGGAGCTCCGCGGAGACCCAGTACTTC. The rearrangement links TRBV3-1 (or the pseudogene TRBV3-2) to TRBJ2-5, with a tentative D call TRBD2 (5 bases). Trimming pared 2 bases from V and 5 bases from J, leaving 18 bases between. Germline CDR1 is LGHDT and CDR2 is YNNKEL (reference sequence). CDR3 size: 16 residues.